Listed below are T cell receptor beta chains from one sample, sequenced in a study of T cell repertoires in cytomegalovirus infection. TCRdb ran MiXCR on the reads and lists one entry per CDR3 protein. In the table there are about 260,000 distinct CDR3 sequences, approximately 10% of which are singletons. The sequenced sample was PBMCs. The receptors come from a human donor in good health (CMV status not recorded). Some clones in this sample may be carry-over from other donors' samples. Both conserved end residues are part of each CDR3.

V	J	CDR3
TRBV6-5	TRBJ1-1	CASSYGGGRSTEAFF
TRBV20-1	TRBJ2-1	CSAPTDRGNEQFF
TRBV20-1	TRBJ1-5	CSARDQGRPKGPQHF
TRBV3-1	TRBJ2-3	CASSQDPQTTTDTQYF
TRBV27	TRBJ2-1	CASTRDRSNEQFF
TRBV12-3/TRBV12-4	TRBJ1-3	CASSFWGPGGNTIYF
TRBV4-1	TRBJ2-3	CASSQGAGPTDTQYF
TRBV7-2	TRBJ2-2	CASSSSHNTGELFF
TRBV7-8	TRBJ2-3	CASSLGLASRAQYF
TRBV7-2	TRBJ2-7	CASSSLGASEQYF
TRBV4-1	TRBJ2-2	CASSQHLAGGNTGELFF
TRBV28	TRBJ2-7	CASSSNSRGRTYEQYF
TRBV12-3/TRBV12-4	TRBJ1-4	CASRKGFNEKLFF
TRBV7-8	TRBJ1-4	CASSLGRGGGKEKLFF
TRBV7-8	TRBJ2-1	CASSLGFGTGGVNEQFF
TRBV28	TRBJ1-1	CASYQNTEAFF
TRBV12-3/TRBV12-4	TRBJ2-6	CASSFGRAGANVLTF
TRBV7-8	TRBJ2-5	CASSQFREEGETQYF
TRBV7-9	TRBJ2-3	CASSQFGKAGVTDTQYF
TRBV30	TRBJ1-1	CAWRPGVSEAFF
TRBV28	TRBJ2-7	CASSFERPTYEQYF
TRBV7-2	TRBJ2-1	CASRRGSGSYNEQFF
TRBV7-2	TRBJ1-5	CASSPTGLGQPQHF
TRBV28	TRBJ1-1	CASSLQNIEAFF
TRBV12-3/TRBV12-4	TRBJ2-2	CASSRVTGPGELFF
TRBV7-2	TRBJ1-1	CASSLVGGGNTEAFF
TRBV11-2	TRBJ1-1	CASSHHRDRGQKENTEAFF
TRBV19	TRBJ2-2	CASSTVAGGFTGELFF
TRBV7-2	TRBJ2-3	CASSLQGTNADTQYF
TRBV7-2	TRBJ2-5	CASSTRSLGETQYF
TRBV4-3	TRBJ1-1	CASSLLPTGTMNTEAFF
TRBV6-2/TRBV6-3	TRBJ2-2	CASRAGQYTGELFF
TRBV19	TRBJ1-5	CASSIGPGRDQPQHF
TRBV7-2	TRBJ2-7	CASSLGPSGRVSYEQYF
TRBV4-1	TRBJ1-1	CASSQDPRQGSTEAFF
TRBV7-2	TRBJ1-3	CASSRGQGVAGNTIYF
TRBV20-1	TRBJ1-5	CSATDAGHSNQPQHF
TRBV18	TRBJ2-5	CASSPPVAETQYF
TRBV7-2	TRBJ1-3	CASSLGVWGNTIYF
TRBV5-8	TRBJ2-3	CASSLQAGVRTDTQYF
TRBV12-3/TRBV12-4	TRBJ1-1	CASSTLQGGHTEAFF
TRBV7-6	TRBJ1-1	CASSREKGTEAFF
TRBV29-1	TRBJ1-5	CSVSTTGETQHF
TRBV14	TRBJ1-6	CASSQDRGQRYNSPLHF
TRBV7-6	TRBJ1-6	CASSLVSGYNSPLHF
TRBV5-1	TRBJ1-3	CASSLAVGGSGNTIYF
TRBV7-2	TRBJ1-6	CASSLVQAGGTANSPLHF
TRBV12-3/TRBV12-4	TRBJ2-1	CASSIPPSHEQFF
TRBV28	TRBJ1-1	CASSLGHFRGTEAFF
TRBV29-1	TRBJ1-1	CSVERARAGLWYTEAFF
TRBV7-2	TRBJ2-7	CASSAPSPEQYF
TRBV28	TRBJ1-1	CASSGIRGRRTEAFF
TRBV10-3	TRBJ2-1	CAISMSDRVNEQFF
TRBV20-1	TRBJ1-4	CSARHRYDVPNEKLFF
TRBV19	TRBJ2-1	CASSPFGREGNEQFF
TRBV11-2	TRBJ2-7	CASSPGTSGRNEQYF
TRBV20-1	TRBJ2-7	CSASHYNYEQYF
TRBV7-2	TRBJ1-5	CASSLETSNQPQHF
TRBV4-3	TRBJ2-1	CASSPSGLPKQFF